This T cell receptor (beta chain) was sequenced in a study of blood T cell repertoires in COVID-19. The method was immunoSEQ multiplex PCR; TCRdb's version includes in-frame clones alone and lacks a portion of them. The sample has some 700,000 clones; 90% are singletons. The CDR3 has 14 residues. CDR1 and CDR2 from the germline V gene are SGHAT and FQNNGV. V lost 5 bases and J lost 7; bases outside the gene matches: 10. The sequencing sample was made of peripheral blood. This TCR was recovered from a woman under 30 with acute or convalescent COVID-19. The rearrangement uses TRBV11-2 and TRBJ2-7; 8 positions match TRBD1. CDR3 amino acids: CASSPRDRREEQYF. DNA for the CDR3: TGTGCCAGCAGCCCCAGGGACAGGCGGGAAGAGCAGTACTTC.